Listed here are 12 T cell receptor beta chains from one sample, sequenced in a study of cytomegalovirus exposure and HLA in healthy donors. Using immunoSEQ multiplex PCR, the repertoire was profiled, and TCRdb retains in-frame clones only, with some absent. The data hold 100,000 to 150,000 clones, with around 90% observed a single time. Sequences were obtained from PBMCs. These receptors all come from a woman aged 18-35 years in good health and CMV-seronegative.

The rearrangement uses TRBV6-1 and TRBJ2-2, with D possibly TRBD2 on 7 matching bases. Trimming left V 2 bases short and J 6 bases short, with 13 bases between. The CDR3 is 15 amino acids. Germline CDR1 reads MNHNS; CDR2 reads SASEGT. CDR3 nucleotides: TGTGCCAGCAGTGAATTGGGGGGGGCTCCCGGGGAGCTGTTTTTT. It is translated as CASSELGGAPGELFF.

V is TRBV27 and J is TRBJ1-5; D is ambiguous. V lost 3 bases to trimming and J lost 5 bases, with 14 bases between them. Looked up from germline, CDR1 is MNHEY and CDR2 is SMNVEV (reference sequence). CDR3 length equals 15 residues. DNA of the CDR3: TGTGCCAGCAGTTTTCGGTGGCGGGTTGATCAGCCCCAGCATTTT. Protein: CASSFRWRVDQPQHF.

This chain joins TRBV19 and TRBJ1-1, with D hard to call. The CDR3 is 11 residues long. CDR1 is LNHDA and CDR2 is SQIVND in the germline V gene (reference sequence). The V end lost 3 bases, the J end lost 6 bases, and 5 bases lay between the germline ends. CDR3 region: CASSIFSEAFF. DNA of the CDR3: TGTGCCAGTAGTATCTTCTCTGAAGCTTTCTTT. Variable domain in full (rest from reference TRBV19 and TRBJ1-1): DGGITQSPKYLFRKEGQNVTLSCEQNLNHDAMYWYRQDPGQGLRLIYYSQIVNDFQKGDIAEGYSVSREKKESFPLTVTSAQKNPTAFYLCASSIFSEAFFGQGTRLTVV.

The chain has TRBV2 and TRBJ2-2, with TRBD1 as a possible D gene (5 bases). V lost 4 bases to trimming and J lost 3 bases, with 9 bases between them. Germline CDR1 SNHLY, CDR2 FYNNEI. The CDR3 loop spans 14 amino acids. The CDR3 DNA is TGTGCCAGCAGTGTTAAGGGGTACACCGGGGAGCTGTTTTTT. Translation gives CASSVKGYTGELFF. Supplemented by reference TRBV2 and TRBJ2-2, the full variable domain reads EPEVTQTPSHQVTQMGQEVILRCVPISNHLYFYWYRQILGQKVEFLVSFYNNEISEKSEIFDDQFSVERPDGSNFTLKIRSTKLEDSAMYFCASSVKGYTGELFFGEGSRLTVL.

The J gene is TRBJ2-7, the V gene TRBV4-1, with 8 bases that match TRBD1. The junction had 11 bases not matched to a gene; V was cut back by 4 bases and J by 0 bases. This CDR3 region has 17 residues. The germline V gene encodes CDR1 MGHRA and CDR2 YSYEKL. DNA of the CDR3: TGCGCCAGCAGCCCGATTCTGGACAGGGCGAACTCCTACGAGCAGTACTTC. Translating it yields CASSPILDRANSYEQYF.

V and J are TRBV30 and TRBJ1-2; D may be TRBD1 (5 bases). Trimming took off 0 bases at V and 2 bases at J, with 13 bases between the two ends. CDR3 length: 15 amino acids. Germline V gives CDR1 GTSNPN, CDR2 SVGIG (reference sequence). CDR3 sequence reads: CAWSVTPQGNYGYTF. DNA of the CDR3: TGTGCCTGGAGTGTAACACCTCAGGGCAACTATGGCTACACCTTC.

On this clone itself: The sample carries other DNA sequences with the same CDR3. V is TRBV18 and J is TRBJ1-1, with a weak D call TRBD1 (5 bases). CDR3 length: 13 amino acids. V lost 6 bases, J lost 2 bases, and 10 bases lay in between. Germline V gene data show CDR1 as KGHSH and CDR2 as LQKENI. The CDR3 region is CASSATENTEAFF. The CDR3 DNA follows: TGTGCCAGCTCGGCGACAGAAAACACTGAAGCTTTCTTT.

The V gene is TRBV7-9, the J gene TRBJ1-1; no reliable D call. The CDR3 is 12 residues long. Per germline, CDR1 SEHNR and CDR2 FQNEAQ (reference sequence). Trimming removed 9 bases from V and 1 base from J, with 9 bases in between. CDR3 amino acids: CASSGWNTEAFF. In nucleotides, the CDR3 is TGTGCCAGTTCGGGGTGGAACACTGAAGCTTTCTTT.

The count of this clone is one. This chain connects TRBV18 to TRBJ1-2, with TRBD1 as a possible D gene (5 bases). There are 15 residues in the CDR3. V gave up 5 bases and J gave up 6 bases, with 19 bases separating them. Germline values: CDR1 KGHSH, CDR2 LQKENI. The CDR3 here is CASSSDPGRGDGYTF. The CDR3 coding sequence is TGTGCCAGCTCATCTGACCCGGGACGGGGGGATGGCTACACCTTC. Based on the CDR3 plus reference TRBV18 and TRBJ1-2, the full variable domain is NAGVMQNPRHLVRRRGQEARLRCSPMKGHSHVYWYRQLPEEGLKFMVYLQKENIIDESGMPKERFSAEFPKEGPSILRIQQVVRGDSAAYFCASSSDPGRGDGYTFGSGTRLTVV.

The rearrangement links TRBV6-1 to TRBJ2-7, with D possibly matching TRBD2 (5 bases). Trimming left V 0 bases short and J 4 bases short, with 10 bases between. This CDR3 has 14 residues. Germline V lookup: CDR1 MNHNS, CDR2 SASEGT. The CDR3 DNA reads as TGTGCCAGCAGTGAAGCACTAGGAACTTACGAGCAGTACTTC. Protein sequence: CASSEALGTYEQYF.

The rearrangement joins TRBV6-5 to TRBJ1-2, with 8 bases that match TRBD1. From germline, CDR1 is MNHEY and CDR2 SVGAGI. V trimming: 7 bases; J trimming: 2 bases; junction bases outside the gene matches: 6. This CDR3 comprises 14 residues. The CDR3 nucleotides are TGTGCCAGCACTCAGGGACAGGAGAACTATGGCTACACCTTC. Translated: CASTQGQENYGYTF.

The chain uses TRBV19 and TRBJ1-1, with TRBD1 matching 11 bases. Per the germline V gene, CDR1 is LNHDA and CDR2 is SQIVND (reference sequence). V shed 6 bases and J 2 bases; nucleotides not matched to a gene: 5. The CDR3 is 15 residues long. The CDR3 bases are TGTGCCAGTAGCCGCAGGACAGGGGGCAACACTGAAGCTTTCTTT. Translation: CASSRRTGGNTEAFF. Looking up the rest from reference TRBV19 and TRBJ1-1 gives the full variable domain: DGGITQSPKYLFRKEGQNVTLSCEQNLNHDAMYWYRQDPGQGLRLIYYSQIVNDFQKGDIAEGYSVSREKKESFPLTVTSAQKNPTAFYLCASSRRTGGNTEAFFGQGTRLTVV.